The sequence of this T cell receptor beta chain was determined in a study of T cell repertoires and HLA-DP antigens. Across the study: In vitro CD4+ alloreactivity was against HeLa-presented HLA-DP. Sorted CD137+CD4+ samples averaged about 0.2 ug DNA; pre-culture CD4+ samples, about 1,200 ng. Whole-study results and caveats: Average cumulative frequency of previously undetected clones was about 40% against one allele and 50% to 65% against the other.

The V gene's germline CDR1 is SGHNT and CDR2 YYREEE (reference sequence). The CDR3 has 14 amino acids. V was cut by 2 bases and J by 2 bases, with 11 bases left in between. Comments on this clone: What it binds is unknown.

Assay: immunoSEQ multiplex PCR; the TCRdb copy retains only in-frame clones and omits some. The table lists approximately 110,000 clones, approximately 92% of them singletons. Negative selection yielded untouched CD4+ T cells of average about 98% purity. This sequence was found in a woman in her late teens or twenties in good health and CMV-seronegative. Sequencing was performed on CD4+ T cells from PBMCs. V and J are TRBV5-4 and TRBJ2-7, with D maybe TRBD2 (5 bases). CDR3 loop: CASSLAASTYEQYF. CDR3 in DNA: TGTGCCAGCAGCTTAGCCGCTAGCACCTACGAGCAGTACTTC.